This T cell receptor beta chain was captured in a study of T cells in Graves' hyperthyroidism and ophthalmopathy. Authors of the study amplified TCR beta CDR3 regions from RNA transcripts. An initial round of RT-PCR targeting the TCR CDR3 relied on the HTBI primer set. A single record per CDR3 protein comes from TCRdb applying MiXCR to the multiplex PCR reads. Altogether about 560,000 distinct CDR3 sequences are present, over 15% being singletons, with the ten largest covering approximately 18%. This clonotype occurred once. This may arise from a read error, as a much more abundant clone is one base away. From germline, CDR1 is DFQATT and CDR2 SNEGSKA (reference sequence). The CDR3 has 15 amino acids. The hyperthyroidism was newly diagnosed and had lasted under 2 months; the patients were aged 18 to 65.

The gene calls are TRBV20-1 and TRBJ2-4; D tentatively reads TRBD1 or TRBD2 (5 bases each). Sequenced sample: blood. This clonotype was obtained from a young woman with Graves' hyperthyroidism. CDR3 sequence (DNA): TGCAGTGCTAGCGTCCCAGGGCTAGCCAAAAACATGCAGTACTTC. Protein: CSASVPGLAKNMQYF.